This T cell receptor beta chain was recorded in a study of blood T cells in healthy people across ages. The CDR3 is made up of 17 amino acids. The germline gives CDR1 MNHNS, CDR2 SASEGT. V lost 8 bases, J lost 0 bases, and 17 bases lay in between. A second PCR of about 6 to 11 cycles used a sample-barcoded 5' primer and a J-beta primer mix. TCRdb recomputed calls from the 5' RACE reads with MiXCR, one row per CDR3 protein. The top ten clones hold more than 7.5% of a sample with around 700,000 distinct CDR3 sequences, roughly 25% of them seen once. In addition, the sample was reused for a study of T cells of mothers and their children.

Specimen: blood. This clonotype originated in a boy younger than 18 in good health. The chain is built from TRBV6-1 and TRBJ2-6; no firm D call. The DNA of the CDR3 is TGTGCCAGCTCCTATACGGCTGAGTACTCTGGGGCCAACGTCCTGACTTTC. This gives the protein CASSYTAEYSGANVLTF.